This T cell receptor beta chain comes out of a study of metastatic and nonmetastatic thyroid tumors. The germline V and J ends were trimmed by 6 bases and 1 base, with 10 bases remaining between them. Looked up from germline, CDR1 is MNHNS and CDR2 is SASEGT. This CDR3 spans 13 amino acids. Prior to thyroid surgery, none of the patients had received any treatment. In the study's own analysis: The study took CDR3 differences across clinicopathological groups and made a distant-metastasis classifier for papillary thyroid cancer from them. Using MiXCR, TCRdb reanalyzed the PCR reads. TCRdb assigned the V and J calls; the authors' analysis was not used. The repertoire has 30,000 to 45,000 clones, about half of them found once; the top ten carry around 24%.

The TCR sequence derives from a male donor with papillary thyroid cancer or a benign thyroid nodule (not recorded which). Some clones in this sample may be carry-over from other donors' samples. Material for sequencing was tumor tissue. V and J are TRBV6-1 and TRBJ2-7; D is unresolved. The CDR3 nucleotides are TGTGCCAGCAGCCTAGTGGTGTCCTACGAGCAGTACTTC. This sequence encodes CASSLVVSYEQYF.